These 24 T cell receptor beta chains share one sample of origin, sequenced in a study of blood T cell repertoires in COVID-19. Sequencing was performed with immunoSEQ multiplex PCR; in TCRdb, only in-frame clones are kept and a portion is missing. The sample records a few hundred thousand clones, roughly 90% being singletons. The sample consisted of peripheral blood. Every receptor here comes from a young woman with COVID-19, enrolled during active disease.

The rearrangement uses TRBV24-1 and TRBJ1-5, with D unclear. The CDR3 runs 17 residues. Trimming shortened V by 8 bases and J by 0 bases, and 19 bases separated the two germline ends. Germline V gives CDR1 KGHDR, CDR2 SFDVKD. The chain's CDR3 is CATIDGRPAYSNQPQHF. DNA of the CDR3: TGTGCCACCATCGACGGGAGACCCGCTTATAGCAATCAGCCCCAGCATTTT.

V usage is TRBV15 and J usage is TRBJ1-5; tentative D call: TRBD1 (5 bases). Germline V CDR1 and CDR2: LNHNV, YYDKDF (reference sequence). The CDR3 contains 12 residues. With 2 bases removed from V and 11 bases from J, the gap between germline ends came to 10 bases. CDR3 coding DNA: TGTGCCACCAGCAGAAGGGGTGGGTCCCAGCATTTT. Amino acids: CATSRRGGSQHF.

The chain carries TRBV10-3 and TRBJ2-5; 10 nucleotides match TRBD2. Germline-derived CDR1 and CDR2 are ENHRY and SYGVKD. Trimming cost V 6 bases and J 1 base; bases outside gene matches: 11. The CDR3 is 17 amino acids. The CDR3 DNA sequence: TGTGCCATCAGCCGGCCTACTAGCGGGGAAACCCAAGAGACCCAGTACTTC. This translates into CAISRPTSGETQETQYF.

The chain combines TRBV10-1 with TRBJ2-1; possible D gene TRBD1, 6 bases. The CDR3 contains 15 residues. The germline CDR1 and CDR2 sequences are WNHNN and SYGVQD (reference sequence). The V end was cut by 0 bases, the J end by 9 bases, with 15 bases between. DNA of the CDR3: TGCGCCAGCAGTGAGTCGCACCAGGGGAGAACTGAGCAGTTCTTC. It is translated as CASSESHQGRTEQFF.

The chain links TRBV19 to TRBJ1-3, with TRBD1 as a possible D gene (6 bases). The CDR3 spans 12 residues. Trimming took off 1 base at V and 8 bases at J, with 6 bases between the two ends. Germline lookup yields CDR1 LNHDA and CDR2 SQIVND (reference sequence). The CDR3 spells CASSIAGDTIYF. The CDR3, as DNA: TGTGCCAGTAGTATAGCAGGGGACACCATATATTTT.

The chain has TRBV4-1 and TRBJ2-2; tentative D call: TRBD1 (5 bases). Trimming removed 6 bases from V and 5 bases from J, with 10 bases in between. Germline V gives CDR1 MGHRA, CDR2 YSYEKL. This CDR3 is built from 13 residues. This CDR3 is CASSSAGTGELFF. CDR3 coding DNA: TGCGCCAGCAGTTCCGCAGGGACCGGGGAGCTGTTTTTT.

The V and J genes are TRBV12-3 or TRBV12-4 and TRBJ1-5; D uncertain. The V gene lost 6 bases and the J gene lost 5 bases, with 8 bases spanning the gap. This CDR3 is 12 amino acids long. CDR3 sequence (DNA): TGTGCCAGCAGCACCGAGGATCAGCCCCAGCATTTT. Translating it yields CASSTEDQPQHF.

This chain joins TRBV10-1 and TRBJ2-2; D unresolved. This CDR3 region has 11 residues. Germline V gives CDR1 WNHNN, CDR2 SYGVQD (reference sequence). Trimming took off 9 bases at V and 3 bases at J, with 5 bases between the two ends. The DNA for the CDR3 is TGCGCCAGAGACTACACCGGGGAGCTGTTTTTT. It translates to CARDYTGELFF.

The chain has TRBV29-1 and TRBJ1-3, with a tentative D call TRBD1 (6 bases). Deletions cut 4 bases from V and 1 base from J, with 8 bases between. The CDR3 contains 13 residues. Germline assignment: CDR1 SQVTM and CDR2 ANQGSEA. CDR3 region: CSVVGGSGNTIYF. The CDR3 DNA follows: TGCAGCGTTGTAGGGGGATCTGGAAACACCATATATTTT.

The chain couples TRBV7-2 to TRBJ2-7, with D possibly TRBD1 on 5 matching bases. Trimming shortened V by 0 bases and J by 3 bases, and 9 bases separated the two germline ends. The CDR3 sequence is 14 residues long. Germline lookup yields CDR1 SGHTA and CDR2 FQGNSA. This CDR3 reads CASSLAVTGYEQYF. The CDR3 DNA reads as TGTGCCAGCAGCTTAGCCGTCACAGGCTACGAGCAGTACTTC.

In the case of this clone: This sample includes further DNA sequences coding for the same CDR3. The CDR3 loop reads CASSLRGSGNTIYF. The CDR3 coding sequence is TGTGCCAGCAGCTTAAGGGGCTCTGGAAACACCATATATTTT. The rearrangement links TRBV7-6 to TRBJ1-3; maybe TRBD1 (5 bases). The germline gives CDR1 SGHVS, CDR2 FNYEAQ. Trimming stripped 2 bases from V and 0 bases from J, with 5 bases between. The CDR3 totals 14 residues. Complete variable domain (other parts from reference TRBV7-6 and TRBJ1-3): GAGVSQSPRYKVTKRGQDVALRCDPISGHVSLYWYRQALGQGPEFLTYFNYEAQQDKSGLPNDRFSAERPEGSISTLTIQRTEQRDSAMYRCASSLRGSGNTIYFGEGSWLTVV.

This chain connects TRBV6-5 to TRBJ2-1, with 14 positions matching TRBD2. Germline values: CDR1 MNHEY, CDR2 SVGAGI. Trimming removed 7 bases from V and 6 bases from J; junction bases left unmatched: 2. This CDR3 spans 14 amino acids. This CDR3 reads CASTGTSGGNEQFF. The CDR3 DNA follows: TGTGCCAGCACCGGGACTAGCGGGGGCAATGAGCAGTTCTTC.

V usage is TRBV24-1 and J usage is TRBJ1-2, with TRBD1 as a possible D gene (5 bases). Trimming cost V 5 bases and J 1 base, with 10 bases left between them. The germline V gene encodes CDR1 KGHDR and CDR2 SFDVKD. This CDR3 contains 14 residues. CDR3 region: CATSVSGDNYGYTF. The CDR3 DNA sequence: TGTGCCACCAGTGTATCGGGGGATAACTATGGCTACACCTTC.

V and J are TRBV21-1 and TRBJ2-1; TRBD2 was called by the table and not checked on the DNA. TRBV21-1 has pseudogene status. The CDR3 contains 19 residues. CDR3 amino acids: CASSKVVAGGGHSYNEQFF. CDR3 coding DNA: TGTGCCAGCAGCAAAGTAGTAGCGGGGGGCGGGCACTCCTACAATGAGCAGTTCTTC.

The chain combines TRBV2 with TRBJ1-5; D ambiguous. This CDR3 region has 13 residues. The germline CDR1 and CDR2 sequences are SNHLY and FYNNEI. With 7 bases removed from V and 4 bases from J, the gap between germline ends came to 11 bases. The CDR3 protein is CASNMGLNQPQHF. The CDR3 DNA is TGTGCCAGCAATATGGGCCTTAATCAGCCCCAGCATTTT.

The chain carries TRBV12-5 and TRBJ2-2; 8 nucleotides align to TRBD2. Trimming took 7 bases from V and 5 from J; bases not matched to a gene: 6. CDR1 is LGHNT, CDR2 FRNRAP, per germline. There are 14 residues in the CDR3. CDR3 region: CASATGGGTGELFF. In DNA, the CDR3 is TGTGCTAGTGCTACCGGCGGGGGGACCGGGGAGCTGTTTTTT.

The sample holds one count of this clone. V and J are TRBV2 and TRBJ2-1, with TRBD1 as a possible D gene (6 bases). Trimming left V 7 bases short and J 3 bases short, with 10 bases between. Germline values: CDR1 SNHLY, CDR2 FYNNEI. The CDR3 is 13 amino acids. CDR3 sequence reads: CASMDRSYNEQFF. Written as DNA, the CDR3 is TGTGCCAGCATGGACAGAAGCTACAATGAGCAGTTCTTC. The full variable domain, its missing parts supplied by reference TRBV2 and TRBJ2-1, is EPEVTQTPSHQVTQMGQEVILRCVPISNHLYFYWYRQILGQKVEFLVSFYNNEISEKSEIFDDQFSVERPDGSNFTLKIRSTKLEDSAMYFCASMDRSYNEQFFGPGTRLTVL.

The chain couples TRBV9 to TRBJ2-1, with 12 nucleotides matching TRBD2. From germline, CDR1 is SGDLS and CDR2 YYNGEE. J was trimmed by 5 bases and V by 4 bases; bases with no gene match: 7. There are 16 residues in the CDR3. The CDR3 sequence: CASSPLGLAGNNEQFF. DNA for the CDR3: TGTGCCAGCAGCCCCTTGGGACTAGCGGGTAACAATGAGCAGTTCTTC.

The V and J genes are TRBV2 and TRBJ2-3; maybe TRBD1 (5 bases). CDR1 and CDR2 from the germline V gene are SNHLY and FYNNEI. Trimming took 8 bases from V and 0 from J, leaving 9 bases between them. The CDR3 is made up of 13 amino acids. For the CDR3, the DNA is TGTGCCAGCCCTGACAGAAGCACAGATACGCAGTATTTT. Translated: CASPDRSTDTQYF.

The CDR3 DNA follows: TGTGCCAGCAGTTTATCCAGGGTTCACTATGGCTACACCTTC. Translating gives CASSLSRVHYGYTF. The rearrangement links TRBV27 to TRBJ1-2, with a possible D match to TRBD1 (5 bases). CDR1 and CDR2 (germline): MNHEY, SMNVEV (reference sequence). The V gene lost 0 bases and the J gene lost 3 bases, with 8 bases spanning the gap. This CDR3 contains 14 residues.

The rearrangement links TRBV5-5 to TRBJ2-2; no clear D. Trimming cost V 5 bases and J 8 bases, with 16 bases left between them. The length of the CDR3 is 14 residues. Germline V lookup: CDR1 SGHKS, CDR2 YYEKEE (reference sequence). The CDR3 DNA sequence: TGTGCCAGCAGAAAAAGACTCGAATCGGGGGAGCTGTTTTTT. Amino acid sequence: CASRKRLESGELFF.

This clone was seen a handful of times. The chain recombines TRBV7-9 with TRBJ1-1; tentatively, D is TRBD1 (5 bases). V was pared by 5 bases and J by 0 bases, with 16 bases between. Germline V gives CDR1 SEHNR, CDR2 FQNEAQ (reference sequence). The CDR3 has 16 residues. CDR3 bases: TGTGCCAGCAGCGACTTCCTGACAGCAATGAACACTGAAGCTTTCTTT. Protein sequence: CASSDFLTAMNTEAFF.

The chain uses TRBV30 and TRBJ2-7; a weak D match, TRBD1 (5 bases). The CDR3 runs to 13 residues. Between the trimmed V and J ends, which lost 3 bases and 7 bases, there was a span of 16 bases. Germline lookup yields CDR1 GTSNPN and CDR2 SVGIG (reference sequence). CDR3 DNA: TGTGCCTGGAGCCCAGGGCAGGTGTGGGAGCAGTACTTC. Translated: CAWSPGQVWEQYF.

The chain is built from TRBV7-8 and TRBJ1-2; weak D call: TRBD1 (6 bases). Germline CDR1 reads SGHVS; CDR2 reads FQNEAQ. This CDR3 region has 13 residues. The V end was cut by 4 bases, the J end by 5 bases, with 11 bases between. In nucleotides, the CDR3 is TGTGCCAGCAGCTCCGGGGGGCGGTATGGCTACACCTTC. Translated, it gives CASSSGGRYGYTF.